This note documents a single TCR beta chain sequence. What antigen it recognizes has not been identified. No base quality information exists; no much larger clone differs at one position. The study excluded patients with uncontrolled infections, other autoimmune diseases, pregnancy or lactation. Clinical symptoms, serum thyroxine and TRAb, thyroid ultrasound, and orbital computed tomography formed the basis for the diagnoses. Total RNA was extracted using Trizol reagent, and RNA quality was assessed on an Agilent 2100 Bioanalyzer. V is cut by 2 bases and J by 5 bases, and the space between the germline ends is 12 bases. The CDR3 starts with the cysteine, ends with the phenylalanine, and has 13 residues. Only CDR3 DNA remains: 39 bases, in frame from the first base. The germline V gene yields SQVTM for CDR1 and ANQGSEA for CDR2. This sample was included in a study of T cells in Graves' hyperthyroidism and ophthalmopathy (dated by TCRdb to about 2019). With regard to the full study: TCR V-J signatures able to tell the groups apart were searched for in a discovery cohort of 100 patients, of whom more than 40 had Graves' ophthalmopathy and some 60 had stable Graves' hyperthyroidism. Whether ophthalmopathy could be predicted prospectively was tested in an independent validation cohort made up of 18 to 20 hyperthyroidism patients plus 17 patients who later progressed to ophthalmopathy. The roughly 90 discovery patients were divided at random into training and test sets in a 7:3 ratio. The study also compared thyroid tissue and blood T-cell repertoires from more than five Graves' hyperthyroidism patients. Once sampling was done, hyperthyroidism patients were given methimazole at a starting dose of 30 mg daily, whereas ophthalmopathy patients were given high-dose intravenous methylprednisolone. The paper reports TCR Vbeta CDR3 sequencing of over 120 peripheral blood samples: approximately 41 ophthalmopathy, 70 to 85 hyperthyroidism and around 17 progressor patients. Summary of the overall study and its limitations: In validation, the model predicted progression to ophthalmopathy a median of 6.5 months before onset, with roughly 71% sensitivity and 72.22% specificity. A 13 V-J signature model separated ophthalmopathy from stable hyperthyroidism, with approximately 87% sensitivity and roughly 81% specificity in cross-validation and 80%/75% in testing. Most expanded thyroid clonotypes (frequency above 0.001) were also found in blood, which suggests that blood repertoires may mirror thyroid immune responses. No statistical method was used to fix the sample size in advance, and group allocation was not hidden from the investigators.

Amplification of TCR beta CDR3 regions was carried out from RNA transcripts. The TCR CDR3 was subjected to a first round of RT-PCR using the HTBI primer set and the Qiagen OneStep RT-PCR kit. The libraries were constructed in a second round of multiplex PCR and then size-selected and purified. Libraries were sequenced paired-end with 100 bp reads on an Illumina HiSeq2000. For the original study's pipeline: SOAPnuke was used to process the raw data, throwing out any read that contained adapters or uncalled bases, had a mean Phred below 15, or lacked an exact constant-primer or identifier match. High-quality paired reads were merged with COPE v1.2.5, and unique nucleotide sequences were defined as clonotypes. Clonotypes were aligned to IMGT TRBV, TRBD and TRBJ reference segments using MiTCR v1.1. Only V-J combinations with frequency above 0.0001, covering about 99% of repertoires, were analysed. A TCS score was defined as the ratio of F50 (clonal expansion) to E x V (chaos), with BLOSUM62-based TCRdist applied between CDR3 peptides within each V-J. Welch's t-statistics and random forest reduced 500 to 650 V-J features to fewer than 15, which were used in a naive Bayes classifier (R e1071). The Morisita-Horn index was used to measure how similar the thyroid and blood repertoires were. TCRdb redid the processing of the public reads, applying fastp at Q25 and MiXCR, and retained in-frame beta chains. Entries are consolidated by CDR3 protein sequence, retaining the most common genes and DNA. The V and J calls come from TCRdb's annotation, not from the publication. For this sample the table gives approximately 640,000 distinct CDR3 sequences, of which just under 45% were detected only once. Approximately 7.2% of the sample is held by the ten biggest clonotypes.

The clonotype originates from an adult man with Graves' disease, either hyperthyroidism or ophthalmopathy (not recorded which). The rearrangement joined TRBV29-1 to TRBJ1-1; the D gene remains uncertain. The sequenced sample was peripheral blood or thyroid tissue (not recorded which). The CDR3 amino acid sequence is: CSVEMAGETEAFF. The nucleotides are TGCAGCGTTGAAATGGCGGGAGAGACTGAAGCTTTCTTT. Beyond the CDR3, the reference TRBV29-1 and TRBJ1-1 genes provide the residues; the full variable domain reads: SAVISQKPSRDICQRGTSLTIQCQVDSQVTMMFWYRQQPGQSLTLIATANQGSEATYESGFVIDKFPISRPNLTFSTLTVSNMSPEDSSIYLCSVEMAGETEAFFGQGTRLTVV.